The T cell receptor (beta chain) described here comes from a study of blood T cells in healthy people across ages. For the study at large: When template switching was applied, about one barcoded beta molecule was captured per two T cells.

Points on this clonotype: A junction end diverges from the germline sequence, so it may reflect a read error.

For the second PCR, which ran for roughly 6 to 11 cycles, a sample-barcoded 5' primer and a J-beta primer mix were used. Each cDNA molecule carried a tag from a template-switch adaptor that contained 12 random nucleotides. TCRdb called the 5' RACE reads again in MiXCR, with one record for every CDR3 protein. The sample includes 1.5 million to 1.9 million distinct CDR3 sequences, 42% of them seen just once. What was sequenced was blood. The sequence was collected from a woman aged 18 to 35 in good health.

CDR3 protein: CSVQGHGNQRQHF. CDR3 DNA: TGCAGCGTCCAGGGTCATGGCAATCAGCGCCAGCATTTT. J is TRBJ1-5 and V is TRBV29-1, with D possibly being TRBD1 (5 bases). CDR1 and CDR2 (germline): SQVTM, ANQGSEA. There are 13 residues in the CDR3.